The entry below gives a single T cell receptor (beta chain) sequence along with its context. Its antigen is undetermined. Exclusion of a patient followed from autoimmune disease history or systemic immunosuppression. Sequencing was performed with immunoSEQ multiplex PCR; in TCRdb, only in-frame clones are kept and a portion is missing. Among over 25,000 clones, roughly four fifths were seen once, and the ten largest hold approximately 14%. The record originates from a study of OX40 agonist ivuxolimab in advanced cancers. Notes on the study in general: Low normalized T-cell clonal expansion also characterized some of the nonresponders. In CD8+ T cells, expanded clones were on average more numerous than in CD4+. No antigen was identified for the clonally expanded peripheral T cells.

This CDR3 is 20 amino acids long. The germline V and J ends were trimmed by 0 bases and 6 bases, with 30 bases remaining between them. Germline CDR1 and CDR2: MGHRA and YSYEKL. Sequenced here: CD4+ or CD8+ T cells sorted from blood, sampled in a trial of the OX40 agonist ivuxolimab. This TCR was recovered from an adult with an advanced solid tumor such as melanoma, head and neck, liver or kidney cancer. V is TRBV4-1 and J is TRBJ2-7, with D tentatively TRBD2 (7 bases). For the CDR3, the DNA is TGCGCCAGCAGCCAAGACCACCGTGAGGGGAGGGGGACCATCCCTCCCGAGCAGTACTTC. The encoded protein is CASSQDHREGRGTIPPEQYF.